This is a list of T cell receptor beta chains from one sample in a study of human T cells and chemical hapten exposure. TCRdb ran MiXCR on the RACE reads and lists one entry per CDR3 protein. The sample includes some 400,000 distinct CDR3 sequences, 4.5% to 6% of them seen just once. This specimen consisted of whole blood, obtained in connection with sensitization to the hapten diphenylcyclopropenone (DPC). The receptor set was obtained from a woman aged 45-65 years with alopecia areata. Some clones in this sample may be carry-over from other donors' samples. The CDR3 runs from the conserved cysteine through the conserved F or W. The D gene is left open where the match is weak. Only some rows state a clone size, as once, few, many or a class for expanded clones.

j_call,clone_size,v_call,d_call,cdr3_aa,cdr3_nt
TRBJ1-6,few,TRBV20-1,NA,CSASELRDNSPLHF,TGCAGTGCTAGTGAACTGCGGGATAATTCACCCCTCCACTTT
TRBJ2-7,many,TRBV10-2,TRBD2,CASRPSSGEQYF,TGCGCCAGCCGGCCCTCTAGCGGCGAGCAGTACTTC
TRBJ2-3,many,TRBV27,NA,CASSLIPPLVADTQYF,TGTGCCAGCAGTTTAATCCCCCCTCTCGTGGCGGATACGCAGTATTTT
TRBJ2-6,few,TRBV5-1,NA,CASSLQTSGANVLTF,TGCGCCAGCAGCTTGCAAACATCTGGGGCCAACGTCCTGACTTTC
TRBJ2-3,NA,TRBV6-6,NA,CASRPDSLTDTQYF,TGTGCCAGCAGACCGGACAGCCTCACAGATACGCAGTATTTT
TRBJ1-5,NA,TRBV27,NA,CASSFPGQPQHF,TGTGCCAGCAGTTTTCCTGGTCAGCCCCAGCATTTT
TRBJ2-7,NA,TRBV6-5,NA,CASSYLPGRGEQYF,TGTGCCAGCAGTTACTTGCCAGGGAGAGGCGAGCAGTACTTC
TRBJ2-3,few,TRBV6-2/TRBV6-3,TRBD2,CASSYLAGGTDTQYF,TGTGCCAGCAGTTACCTAGCGGGAGGCACAGATACGCAGTATTTT
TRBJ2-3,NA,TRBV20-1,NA,CSAIAPGHSTDTQYF,TGCAGTGCTATCGCGCCTGGACATAGCACAGATACGCAGTATTTT
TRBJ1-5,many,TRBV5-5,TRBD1,CASSLVGLTGGKEPQHF,TGTGCCAGCAGCTTGGTTGGCCTTACAGGGGGCAAGGAGCCCCAGCATTTT
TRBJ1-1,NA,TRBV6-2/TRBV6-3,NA,CASTLRGLGTEAFF,TGTGCCAGCACCCTCAGAGGGCTCGGCACTGAAGCTTTCTTT
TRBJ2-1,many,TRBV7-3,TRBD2,CASSRIAGGSYNEQFF,TGTGCCAGCAGCCGCATAGCGGGGGGGTCCTACAATGAGCAGTTCTTC
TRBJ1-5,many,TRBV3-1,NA,CASSQAGASNQPQHF,TGTGCCAGCAGCCAAGCCGGCGCTAGCAATCAGCCCCAGCATTTT
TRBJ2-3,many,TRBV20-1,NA,CSAHAIHTQYF,TGCAGTGCGCACGCTATCCATACGCAGTATTTT
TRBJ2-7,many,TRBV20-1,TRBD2,CSARTSASGRSSYEQYF,TGCAGTGCTAGAACTAGCGCTAGCGGGAGAAGCTCCTACGAGCAGTACTTC
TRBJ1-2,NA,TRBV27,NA,CASSLQGITNYGYTF,TGTGCCAGCAGTTTACAGGGGATTACTAACTATGGCTACACCTTC
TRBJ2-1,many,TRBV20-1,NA,CSARDRSAQSNEQFF,TGCAGTGCTAGAGATCGGTCCGCTCAGAGCAATGAGCAGTTCTTC
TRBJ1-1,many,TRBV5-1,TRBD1,CASSLGGQATEAFF,TGCGCCAGCAGCTTGGGGGGACAGGCCACTGAAGCTTTCTTT
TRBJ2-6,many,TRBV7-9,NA,CASSLARSGANVLTF,TGTGCCAGCAGCTTAGCCCGCTCTGGGGCCAACGTCCTGACTTTC
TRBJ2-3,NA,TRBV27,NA,CASSLGWLRTDTQYF,TGTGCCAGCAGTTTAGGCTGGCTACGCACAGATACGCAGTATTTT
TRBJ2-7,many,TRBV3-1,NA,CASSRRGDEQYF,TGTGCCAGCAGCCGCCGTGGCGACGAGCAGTACTTC
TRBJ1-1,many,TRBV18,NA,CASSPVSGGDTEAFF,TGTGCCAGCTCACCCGTTTCCGGGGGTGACACTGAAGCTTTCTTT
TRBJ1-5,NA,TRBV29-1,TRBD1,CSVEVGGSRDSRIHQPQHF,TGCAGCGTTGAAGTAGGGGGGAGCCGGGACAGTAGGATTCATCAGCCCCAGCATTTT
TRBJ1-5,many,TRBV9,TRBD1,CASSVGTGVNQPQHF,TGTGCCAGCAGCGTAGGGACAGGGGTAAATCAGCCCCAGCATTTT
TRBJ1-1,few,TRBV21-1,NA,CASSNLSMRQGASEAFF,TGTGCCAGCAGCAATCTCAGTATGCGACAGGGGGCTAGTGAAGCTTTCTTT
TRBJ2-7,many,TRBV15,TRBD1,CATSQWDSRYEQYF,TGTGCCACCAGCCAATGGGACAGTCGCTACGAGCAGTACTTC
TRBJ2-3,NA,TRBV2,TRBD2,CASSGAERGGRDTQYF,TGTGCCAGCAGTGGAGCGGAGCGGGGGGGCCGGGATACGCAGTATTTT
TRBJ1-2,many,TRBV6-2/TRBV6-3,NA,CATTTGNYGYTF,TGTGCCACCACTACAGGGAACTATGGCTACACCTTC
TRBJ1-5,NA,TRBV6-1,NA,CASSMTDSNQPQHF,TGTGCCAGCAGCATGACAGATAGCAATCAGCCCCAGCATTTT
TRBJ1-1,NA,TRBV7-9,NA,CASSLYSGNTEAFF,TGTGCCAGCAGCTTATATTCAGGGAACACTGAAGCTTTCTTT
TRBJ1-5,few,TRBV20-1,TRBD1,CSARSRTGISNQPQHF,TGCAGTGCTAGATCCCGGACAGGGATTAGCAATCAGCCCCAGCATTTT
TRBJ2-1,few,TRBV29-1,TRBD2,CSVEESGSYNEQFF,TGCAGCGTTGAAGAAAGCGGGAGCTACAATGAGCAGTTCTTC
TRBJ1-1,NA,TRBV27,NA,CASSLRSINTEAFF,TGTGCCAGCAGTTTAAGAAGCATAAACACTGAAGCTTTCTTT
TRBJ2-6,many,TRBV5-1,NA,CASSLGSGANVLTF,TGTGCCAGCAGCTTGGGGTCTGGGGCCAACGTCCTGACTTTC
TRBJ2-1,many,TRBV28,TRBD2,CASSPRDYWDNEQFF,TGTGCCAGCAGTCCCCGGGACTATTGGGACAATGAGCAGTTCTTC
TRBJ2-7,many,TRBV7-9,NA,CASSSQEGQIYEQYF,TGTGCCAGCAGCTCGCAGGAGGGACAGATCTACGAGCAGTACTTC
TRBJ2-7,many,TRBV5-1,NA,CASSPDPHAYYEQYF,TGCGCCAGCAGCCCGGACCCCCACGCGTACTACGAGCAGTACTTC
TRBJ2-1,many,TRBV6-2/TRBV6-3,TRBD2,CASSWTSGNEQFF,TGTGCCAGCAGTTGGACTAGCGGTAATGAGCAGTTCTTC
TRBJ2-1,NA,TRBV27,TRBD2,CASRPSSGGLRVSYNEQFF,TGTGCCAGCAGGCCCTCTAGCGGGGGGCTGCGCGTCTCTTACAATGAGCAGTTCTTC
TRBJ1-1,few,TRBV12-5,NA,CASGLTGATEAFF,TGTGCTAGTGGTTTGACAGGTGCCACTGAAGCTTTCTTT
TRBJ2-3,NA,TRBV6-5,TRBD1,CASSYFGTGKTDTQYF,TGTGCCAGCAGTTACTTCGGGACAGGGAAAACAGATACGCAGTATTTT
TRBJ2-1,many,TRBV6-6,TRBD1,CASSYGTDKFF,TGTGCCAGCAGTTACGGGACAGACAAGTTCTTC
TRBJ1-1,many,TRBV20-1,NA,CSASLTVNTEAFF,TGCAGTGCTAGCCTGACAGTGAACACTGAAGCTTTCTTT
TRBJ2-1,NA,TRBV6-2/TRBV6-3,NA,CASSLRASYNEQFF,TGTGCCAGCTCCTTACGAGCCTCCTACAATGAGCAGTTCTTC
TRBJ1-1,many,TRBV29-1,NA,CSVDVGRNTEAFF,TGCAGCGTTGACGTGGGCCGAAACACTGAAGCTTTCTTT
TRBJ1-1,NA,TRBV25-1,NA,CASSVGEEGWTEAFF,TGTGCCAGCAGTGTTGGTGAGGAAGGATGGACTGAAGCTTTCTTT
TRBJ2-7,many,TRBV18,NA,CASSQGERYEQYF,TGTGCCAGCTCACAGGGGGAGCGGTACGAGCAGTACTTC
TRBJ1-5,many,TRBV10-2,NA,CASSTGRAQPQHF,TGCGCCAGCAGTACCGGAAGGGCCCAGCCCCAGCATTTT
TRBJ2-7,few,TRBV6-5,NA,CARQRTYEQYF,TGTGCCAGACAGCGCACCTACGAGCAGTACTTC
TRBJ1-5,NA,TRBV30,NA,CAWSVGGNQPQHF,TGTGCCTGGAGTGTAGGGGGCAATCAGCCCCAGCATTTT
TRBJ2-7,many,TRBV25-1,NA,CASSPTSSSSEQYF,TGTGCCAGCAGTCCCACTAGCTCGAGTTCCGAGCAGTACTTC
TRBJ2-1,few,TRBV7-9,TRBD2,CASSLGGLAGDYNEQFF,TGTGCCAGCAGCTTAGGGGGGCTAGCGGGCGATTACAATGAGCAGTTCTTC
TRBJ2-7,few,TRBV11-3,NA,CASSLASVTGEQYF,TGTGCCAGCAGCTTAGCTTCGGTGACGGGGGAGCAGTACTTC
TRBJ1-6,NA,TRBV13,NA,CASSPQAGLNSPLHF,TGTGCCAGCAGCCCCCAAGCAGGCCTTAATTCACCCCTCCACTTT
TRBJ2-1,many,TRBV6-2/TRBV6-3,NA,CASRKLGPNEQFF,TGTGCCAGCAGAAAATTGGGACCGAATGAGCAGTTCTTC
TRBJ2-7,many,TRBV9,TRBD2,CASSPSGTPYEQYF,TGTGCCAGCAGCCCCAGCGGGACCCCCTACGAGCAGTACTTC
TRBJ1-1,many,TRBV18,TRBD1,CASSPPDLTGNVRAFF,TGTGCCAGCTCACCACCCGACTTGACAGGGAATGTGAGAGCTTTCTTT
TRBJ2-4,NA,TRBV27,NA,CASSFGPENIQYF,TGTGCCAGCAGTTTTGGCCCAGAAAACATTCAGTACTTC
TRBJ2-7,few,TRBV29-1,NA,CSVPTGTGAYEQYF,TGCAGCGTTCCCACCGGGACGGGGGCCTACGAGCAGTACTTC
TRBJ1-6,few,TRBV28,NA,CASLGWDSPLHF,TGTGCCAGCCTGGGCTGGGATTCACCCCTCCACTTT